Sequencing of this T cell receptor (beta chain) was carried out in a study of blood T cell repertoires in COVID-19. The table came from immunoSEQ multiplex PCR; TCRdb's copy has only in-frame clones and leaves some out. The data show about 54,000 clones, over 70% seen once. CDR1 is KGHSH and CDR2 is LQKENI in the germline V gene. The CDR3 runs to 15 residues. The junction had 6 bases not matched to a gene; V was cut back by 2 bases and J by 4 bases. This chain links TRBV18 with TRBJ1-2; the match to TRBD1 covers 8 bases. The TCR comes from a human donor in a cohort sampled during active COVID-19. The material sequenced was peripheral blood. The CDR3 here is CASSPAGGSGYGYTF. In DNA, the CDR3 is TGTGCCAGCTCACCAGCAGGGGGCAGTGGCTATGGCTACACCTTC. The complete variable domain, with remaining parts taken from reference TRBV18 and TRBJ1-2, reads NAGVMQNPRHLVRRRGQEARLRCSPMKGHSHVYWYRQLPEEGLKFMVYLQKENIIDESGMPKERFSAEFPKEGPSILRIQQVVRGDSAAYFCASSPAGGSGYGYTFGSGTRLTVV.